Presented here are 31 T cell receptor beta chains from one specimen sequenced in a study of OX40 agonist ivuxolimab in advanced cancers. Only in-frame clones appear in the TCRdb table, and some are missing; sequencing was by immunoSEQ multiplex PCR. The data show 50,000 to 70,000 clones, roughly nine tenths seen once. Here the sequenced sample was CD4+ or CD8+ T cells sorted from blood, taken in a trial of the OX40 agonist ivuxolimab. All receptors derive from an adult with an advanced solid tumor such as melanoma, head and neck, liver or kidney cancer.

CDR3 in amino acids: CASSLLGSGRGGETQYF. The DNA for the CDR3 is TGTGCCAGCAGTTTATTGGGTAGCGGGAGAGGCGGAGAGACCCAGTACTTC. The chain carries TRBV27 and TRBJ2-5; 9 bases match TRBD2. Trimming cost V 1 base and J 4 bases; bases outside gene matches: 10. CDR3 length equals 17 residues. The germline V gene encodes CDR1 MNHEY and CDR2 SMNVEV (reference sequence).

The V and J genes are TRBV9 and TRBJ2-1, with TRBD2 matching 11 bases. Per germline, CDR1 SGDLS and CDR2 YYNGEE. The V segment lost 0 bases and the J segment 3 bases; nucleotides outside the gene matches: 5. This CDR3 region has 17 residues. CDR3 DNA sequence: TGTGCCAGCAGCGTAGAAACTAGCGGGAGCGACTACAATGAGCAGTTCTTC. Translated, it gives CASSVETSGSDYNEQFF.

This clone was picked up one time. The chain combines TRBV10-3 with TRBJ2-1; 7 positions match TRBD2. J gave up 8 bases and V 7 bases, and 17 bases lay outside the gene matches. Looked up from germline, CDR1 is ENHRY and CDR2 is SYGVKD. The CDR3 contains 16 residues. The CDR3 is CAIKESTSAYTDEQFF. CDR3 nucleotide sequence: TGTGCCATCAAGGAGAGTACTAGCGCCTATACGGATGAGCAGTTCTTC.

This CDR3 is CASSSGLAGENEQYF. In DNA form, the CDR3 reads TGTGCCAGCAGCTCTGGACTAGCGGGAGAAAACGAGCAGTACTTC. The genes are TRBV5-4 and TRBJ2-7; 13 nucleotides agree with TRBD2. Germline V CDR1 and CDR2: SGHNT, YYREEE (reference sequence). The V gene end was trimmed by 3 bases and the J gene end by 5 bases; junction bases not matched to a gene: 5. The CDR3 spans 15 residues.

CDR3 sequence: CASSYSASGSETQYF. CDR3 nucleotide sequence: TGTGCCAGCAGTTACTCGGCTAGCGGGAGTGAGACCCAGTACTTC. V gene TRBV6-5 combines with J gene TRBJ2-5, with TRBD2 matching 10 bases. CDR3 size: 15 residues. With V trimmed by 0 bases and J by 5 bases, 3 bases remained unmatched. Germline loops: CDR1 MNHEY, CDR2 SVGAGI.

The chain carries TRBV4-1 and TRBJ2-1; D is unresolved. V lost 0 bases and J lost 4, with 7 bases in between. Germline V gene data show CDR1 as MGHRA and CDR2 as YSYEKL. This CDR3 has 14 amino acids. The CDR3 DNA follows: TGCGCCAGCAGCCAAGATAGTGGGTACAATGAGCAGTTCTTC. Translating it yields CASSQDSGYNEQFF.

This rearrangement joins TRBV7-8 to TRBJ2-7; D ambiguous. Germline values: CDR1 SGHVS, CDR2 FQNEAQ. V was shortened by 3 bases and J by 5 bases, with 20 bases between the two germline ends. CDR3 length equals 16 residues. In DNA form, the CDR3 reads TGTGCCAGCAGCTTTACGATGACGCCAGGCCCCCACGAGCAGTACTTC. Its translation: CASSFTMTPGPHEQYF.

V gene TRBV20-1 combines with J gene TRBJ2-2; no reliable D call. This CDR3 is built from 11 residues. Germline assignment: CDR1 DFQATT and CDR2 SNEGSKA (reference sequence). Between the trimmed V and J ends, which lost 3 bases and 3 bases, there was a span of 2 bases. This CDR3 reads CSARYTGELFF. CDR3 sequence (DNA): TGCAGTGCTAGGTACACCGGGGAGCTGTTTTTT.

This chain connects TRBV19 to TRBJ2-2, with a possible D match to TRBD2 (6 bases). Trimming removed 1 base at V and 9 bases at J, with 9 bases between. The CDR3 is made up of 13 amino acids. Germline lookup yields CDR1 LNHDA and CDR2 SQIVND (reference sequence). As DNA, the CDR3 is TGTGCCAGTAGTATAGGTCGGGGGAGGGAGCTGTTTTTT. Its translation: CASSIGRGRELFF.

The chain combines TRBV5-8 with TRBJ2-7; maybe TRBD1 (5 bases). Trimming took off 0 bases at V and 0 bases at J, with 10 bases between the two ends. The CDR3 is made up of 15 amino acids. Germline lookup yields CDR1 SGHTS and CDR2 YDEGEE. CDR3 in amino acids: CASSLASGRSYEQYF. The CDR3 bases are TGTGCCAGCAGCTTGGCTTCAGGGCGCTCCTACGAGCAGTACTTC.

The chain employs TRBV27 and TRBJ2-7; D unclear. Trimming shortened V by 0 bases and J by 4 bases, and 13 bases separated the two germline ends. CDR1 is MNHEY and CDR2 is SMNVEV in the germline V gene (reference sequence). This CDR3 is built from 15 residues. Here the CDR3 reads CASSLSDEARYEQYF. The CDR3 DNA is TGTGCCAGCAGTTTATCGGACGAAGCAAGGTACGAGCAGTACTTC.

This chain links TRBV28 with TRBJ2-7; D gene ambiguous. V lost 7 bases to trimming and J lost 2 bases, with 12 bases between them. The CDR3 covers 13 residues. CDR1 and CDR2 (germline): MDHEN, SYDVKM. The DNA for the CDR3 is TGTGCCAGCACCAGCGACCGGCCCTACGAGCAGTACTTC. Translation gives CASTSDRPYEQYF.

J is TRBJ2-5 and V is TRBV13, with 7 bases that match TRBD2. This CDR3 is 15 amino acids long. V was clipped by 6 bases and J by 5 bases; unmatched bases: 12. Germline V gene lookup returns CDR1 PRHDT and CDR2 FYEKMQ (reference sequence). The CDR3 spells CASSLLLEGGETQYF. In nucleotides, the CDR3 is TGTGCCAGCAGTCTCCTGTTGGAGGGAGGGGAGACCCAGTACTTC.

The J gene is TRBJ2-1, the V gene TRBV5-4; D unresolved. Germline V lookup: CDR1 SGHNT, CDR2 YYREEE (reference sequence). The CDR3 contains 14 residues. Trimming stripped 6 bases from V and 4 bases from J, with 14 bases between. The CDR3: CASNPGHTYNEQFF. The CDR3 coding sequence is TGTGCCAGCAACCCAGGTCATACGTACAATGAGCAGTTCTTC.

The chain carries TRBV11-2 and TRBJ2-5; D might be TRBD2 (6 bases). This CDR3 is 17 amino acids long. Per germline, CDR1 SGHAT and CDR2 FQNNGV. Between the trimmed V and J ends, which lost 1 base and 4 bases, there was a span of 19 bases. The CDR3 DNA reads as TGTGCCAGCAGCTTAGGGGAAGGACTAACCTCGACAGAGACCCAGTACTTC. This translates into CASSLGEGLTSTETQYF.

CDR3 amino acids: CASSLERQGTYEQYF. CDR3 DNA: TGTGCCAGCAGCTTAGAGCGGCAGGGAACCTACGAGCAGTACTTC. The chain carries TRBV13 and TRBJ2-7, with D perhaps given as TRBD1 or TRBD2 (5 bases each). Germline CDR1 reads PRHDT; CDR2 reads FYEKMQ (reference sequence). The CDR3 runs to 15 residues. The germline V and J ends were trimmed by 1 base and 2 bases, with 12 bases remaining between them.

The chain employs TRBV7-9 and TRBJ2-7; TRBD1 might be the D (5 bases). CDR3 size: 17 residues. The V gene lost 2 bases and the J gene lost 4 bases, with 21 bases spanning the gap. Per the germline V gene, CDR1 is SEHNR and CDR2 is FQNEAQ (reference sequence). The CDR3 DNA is TGTGCCAGCAGCTTAATATCAGGGCAGGCCTTAGAGTACGAGCAGTACTTC. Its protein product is CASSLISGQALEYEQYF.

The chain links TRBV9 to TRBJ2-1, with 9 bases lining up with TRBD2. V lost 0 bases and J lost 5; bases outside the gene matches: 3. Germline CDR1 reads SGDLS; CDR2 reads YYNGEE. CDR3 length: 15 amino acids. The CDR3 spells CASSVGSGSHNEQFF. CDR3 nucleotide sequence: TGTGCCAGCAGCGTAGGTAGCGGGAGCCACAATGAGCAGTTCTTC.

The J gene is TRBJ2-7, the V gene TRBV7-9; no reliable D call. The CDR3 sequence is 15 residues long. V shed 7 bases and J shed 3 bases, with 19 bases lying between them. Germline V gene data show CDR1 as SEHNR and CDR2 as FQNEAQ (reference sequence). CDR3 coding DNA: TGTGCCAGCACCCCAGAGACCGCCAGTGACTACGAGCAGTACTTC. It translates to CASTPETASDYEQYF.

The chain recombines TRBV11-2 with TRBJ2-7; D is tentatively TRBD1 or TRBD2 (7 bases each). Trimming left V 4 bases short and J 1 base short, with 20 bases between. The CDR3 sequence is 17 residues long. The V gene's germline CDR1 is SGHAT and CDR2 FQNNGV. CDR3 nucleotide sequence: TGTGCCAGCAGCTACGGGAGGCGGGACAGCTTTTCCTACGAGCAGTACTTC. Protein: CASSYGRRDSFSYEQYF.

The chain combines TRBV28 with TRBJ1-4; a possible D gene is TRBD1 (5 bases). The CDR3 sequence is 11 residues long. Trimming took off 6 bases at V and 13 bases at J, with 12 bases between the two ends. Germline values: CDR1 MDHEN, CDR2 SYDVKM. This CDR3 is CASRMRGRLFF. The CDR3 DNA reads TGTGCCAGCAGGATGAGGGGTAGACTGTTTTTT.

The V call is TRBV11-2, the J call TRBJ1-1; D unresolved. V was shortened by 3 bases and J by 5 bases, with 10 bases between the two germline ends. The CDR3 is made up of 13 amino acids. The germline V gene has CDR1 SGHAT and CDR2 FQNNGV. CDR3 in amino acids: CASSLGLGTEAFF. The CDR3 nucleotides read TGTGCCAGCAGCTTGGGGTTAGGAACTGAAGCTTTCTTT.

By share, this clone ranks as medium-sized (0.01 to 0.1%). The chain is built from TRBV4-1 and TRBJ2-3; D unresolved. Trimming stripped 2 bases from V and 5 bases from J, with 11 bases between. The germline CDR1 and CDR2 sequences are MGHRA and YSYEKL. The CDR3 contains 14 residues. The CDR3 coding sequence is TGCGCCAGCAGCCAACAGGACCTTGAAGATACGCAGTATTTT. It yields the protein CASSQQDLEDTQYF.

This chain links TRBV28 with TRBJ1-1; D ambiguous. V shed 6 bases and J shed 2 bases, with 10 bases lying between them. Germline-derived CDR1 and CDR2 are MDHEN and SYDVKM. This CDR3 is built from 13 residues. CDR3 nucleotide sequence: TGTGCCAGCAGGGATCAGGTAAACACTGAAGCTTTCTTT. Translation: CASRDQVNTEAFF.

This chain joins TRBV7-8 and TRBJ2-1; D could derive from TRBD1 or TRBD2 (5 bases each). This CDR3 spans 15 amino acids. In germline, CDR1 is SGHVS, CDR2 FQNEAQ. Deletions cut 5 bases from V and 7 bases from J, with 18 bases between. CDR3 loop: CASSPGRAGRNEQFF. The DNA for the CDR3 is TGTGCCAGCAGCCCAGGGCGGGCCGGGCGAAATGAGCAGTTCTTC.

The CDR3 DNA reads as TGTGCCAGCAGTTTTGGCAGGGACTACGAGCAGTACTTC. Translated, it gives CASSFGRDYEQYF. This chain connects TRBV28 to TRBJ2-7; a weak D match, TRBD1 (5 bases). The CDR3 loop spans 13 amino acids. Germline V gives CDR1 MDHEN, CDR2 SYDVKM. V was clipped by 3 bases and J by 3 bases, with 9 bases between them.

The CDR3 sequence is CASRDKTDTQYF. CDR3 coding DNA: TGTGCCAGCAGGGACAAAACAGATACGCAGTATTTT. V and J are TRBV5-4 and TRBJ2-3; perhaps TRBD1 as D (5 bases). Trimming removed 5 bases from V and 3 bases from J, with 7 bases in between. The CDR3 sequence is 12 residues long. Germline V lookup: CDR1 SGHNT, CDR2 YYREEE (reference sequence).

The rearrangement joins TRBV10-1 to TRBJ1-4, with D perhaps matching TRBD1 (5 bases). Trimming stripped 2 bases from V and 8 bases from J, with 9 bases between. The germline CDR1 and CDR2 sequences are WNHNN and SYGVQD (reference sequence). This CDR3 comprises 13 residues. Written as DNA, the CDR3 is TGCGCCAGCAGTGAGCTACGGGGGGAAAAACTGTTTTTT. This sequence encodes CASSELRGEKLFF.

The CDR3 loop reads CASSPLAGGTDTQYF. For the CDR3, the DNA is TGTGCCAGCAGCCCCCTAGCGGGGGGCACAGATACGCAGTATTTT. The rearrangement links TRBV7-3 to TRBJ2-3; the match to TRBD2 covers 10 bases. Losses at the gene ends were 5 bases for V and 1 base for J; bases not matched to a gene: 3. The CDR3 loop spans 15 amino acids. Germline-derived CDR1 and CDR2 are SGHTA and FQGTGA.

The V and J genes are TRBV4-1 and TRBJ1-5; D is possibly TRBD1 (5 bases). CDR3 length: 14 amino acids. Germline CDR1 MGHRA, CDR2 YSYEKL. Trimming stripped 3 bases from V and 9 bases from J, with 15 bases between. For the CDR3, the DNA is TGCGCCAGCAGCCAGGGCGTTTGGGACTTGCCCCAGCATTTT. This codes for CASSQGVWDLPQHF.

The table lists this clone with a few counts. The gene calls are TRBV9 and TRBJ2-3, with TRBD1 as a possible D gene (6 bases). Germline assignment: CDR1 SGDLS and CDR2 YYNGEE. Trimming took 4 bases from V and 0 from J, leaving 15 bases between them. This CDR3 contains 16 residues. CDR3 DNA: TGTGCCAGCAGCCTGCCGAGTGGGGGCAGCACAGATACGCAGTATTTT. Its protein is CASSLPSGGSTDTQYF.